Listed here are 9 T cell receptor beta chains from one sample, sequenced in a study of T cell responses to AZD1222 COVID-19 vaccine (dated by TCRdb to the early 2020s). In the paper's terms, the time point label means: about 28 days (+/-7) after the second vaccine dose. This specimen's treatment or condition label, per the study, means: meningococcal conjugate vaccine given as trial control. Library generation was performed with the immunoSEQ multiplex PCR assay. The immuneACCESS repertoire file appears here via TCRdb, limited to in-frame rearrangements. These files lack a portion of the clones; in checked studies, under half of the deficit traces to unresolved V genes, and the cause of the others is not known. This sample has about 150,000 clones in its table, and 91% of those were observed once. The ten largest account for about 7.5% of the sample. This material consisted of peripheral blood, taken 28 days after the second dose of the MenACWY control vaccine. The receptors derive from an adult who received the MenACWY meningococcal vaccine as a control.

This clone was counted once. The V call is TRBV2, the J call TRBJ2-7; D is uncertain. Germline values: CDR1 SNHLY, CDR2 FYNNEI. Trimming shortened V by 4 bases and J by 0 bases, and 16 bases separated the two germline ends. This CDR3 spans 16 amino acids. CDR3 nucleotide sequence: TGTGCCAGCAGTGGAGCTGGGTCAATTCGCTCCTACGAGCAGTACTTC. Its translation: CASSGAGSIRSYEQYF.

This rearrangement joins TRBV18 to TRBJ1-1; D ambiguous. CDR3 length equals 13 residues. V was clipped by 6 bases and J by 4 bases, with 12 bases between them. CDR1 KGHSH and CDR2 LQKENI come from the germline V gene. The DNA of the CDR3 is TGTGCCAGCTCGCGGGCTTTGGGCACTGAAGCTTTCTTT. Its translation: CASSRALGTEAFF.

The chain has TRBV7-2 and TRBJ2-7, with D hard to call. The V end lost 4 bases, the J end lost 2 bases, and 15 bases lay between the germline ends. CDR3 size: 15 residues. Germline CDR1 and CDR2: SGHTA and FQGNSA. The CDR3 sequence is CASSSKKRNPYEQYF. CDR3 nucleotide sequence: TGTGCCAGCAGCTCAAAGAAGCGAAACCCCTACGAGCAGTACTTC. The variable domain in full, completed from reference TRBV7-2 and TRBJ2-7, reads GAGVSQSPSNKVTEKGKDVELRCDPISGHTALYWYRQSLGQGLEFLIYFQGNSAPDKSGLPSDRFSAERTGGSVSTLTIQRTQQEDSAVYLCASSSKKRNPYEQYFGPGTRLTVT.

This sequence joins TRBV30 and TRBJ1-4; the match to TRBD1 covers 9 bases. The CDR3 runs to 14 residues. CDR1 and CDR2 from the germline V gene are GTSNPN and SVGIG (reference sequence). The trim removed 3 bases at V and 5 bases at J, leaving 4 bases unmatched. CDR3 bases: TGTGCCTGGAGCGCCGGGACAGGGAATGAAAAACTGTTTTTT. Translation gives CAWSAGTGNEKLFF.

The gene calls are TRBV5-1 and TRBJ1-3; D is ambiguous. The germline CDR1 and CDR2 sequences are SGHRS and YFSETQ. Trimming removed 4 bases at V and 3 bases at J, with 14 bases between. CDR3 length: 15 residues. CDR3: CASSPSFRDGNTIYF. Here the CDR3 DNA reads TGCGCCAGCAGCCCCTCATTTCGGGATGGAAACACCATATATTTT. The whole variable domain, remainder taken from reference TRBV5-1 and TRBJ1-3, is KAGVTQTPRYLIKTRGQQVTLSCSPISGHRSVSWYQQTPGQGLQFLFEYFSETQRNKGNFPGRFSGRQFSNSRSEMNVSTLELGDSALYLCASSPSFRDGNTIYFGEGSWLTVV.

This clone was seen once. CDR3 region: CASSNPGTPDSYNEQFF. CDR3 sequence (DNA): TGTGCCAGCAGCAACCCCGGTACACCCGACTCCTACAATGAGCAGTTCTTC. The chain uses TRBV13 and TRBJ2-1; D uncertain. Trimming left V 5 bases short and J 0 bases short, with 17 bases between. Germline CDR1 and CDR2: PRHDT and FYEKMQ (reference sequence). This CDR3 has 17 residues.

The chain links TRBV5-6 to TRBJ2-1, with D unclear. This CDR3 contains 11 residues. Per germline, CDR1 SGHDT and CDR2 YYEEEE. Between the trimmed V and J ends, which lost 3 bases and 10 bases, there was a span of 8 bases. The CDR3 nucleotides read TGTGCCAGCAGCTCGGACGTAGAGCAGTTCTTC. Residues: CASSSDVEQFF. The complete variable domain, with remaining parts taken from reference TRBV5-6 and TRBJ2-1, reads DAGVTQSPTHLIKTRGQQVTLRCSPKSGHDTVSWYQQALGQGPQFIFQYYEEEERQRGNFPDRFSGHQFPNYSSELNVNALLLGDSALYLCASSSDVEQFFGPGTRLTVL.

This clone was seen just once. This chain uses TRBV27 with TRBJ2-7; no firm D call. Trimming left V 0 bases short and J 2 bases short, with 8 bases between. Germline values: CDR1 MNHEY, CDR2 SMNVEV (reference sequence). The CDR3 has 14 residues. Here the CDR3 DNA reads TGTGCCAGCAGTTTATCTTATGGGCCCTACGAGCAGTACTTC. This sequence encodes CASSLSYGPYEQYF.

The chain uses TRBV24-1 and TRBJ2-1; D is unresolved. V lost 0 bases and J 5 bases, leaving 7 bases between the germline ends. Germline loops: CDR1 KGHDR, CDR2 SFDVKD. This CDR3 is 14 amino acids long. The chain's CDR3 is CATSDLPQNNEQFF. The DNA of the CDR3 is TGTGCCACCAGTGATTTGCCCCAGAACAATGAGCAGTTCTTC.